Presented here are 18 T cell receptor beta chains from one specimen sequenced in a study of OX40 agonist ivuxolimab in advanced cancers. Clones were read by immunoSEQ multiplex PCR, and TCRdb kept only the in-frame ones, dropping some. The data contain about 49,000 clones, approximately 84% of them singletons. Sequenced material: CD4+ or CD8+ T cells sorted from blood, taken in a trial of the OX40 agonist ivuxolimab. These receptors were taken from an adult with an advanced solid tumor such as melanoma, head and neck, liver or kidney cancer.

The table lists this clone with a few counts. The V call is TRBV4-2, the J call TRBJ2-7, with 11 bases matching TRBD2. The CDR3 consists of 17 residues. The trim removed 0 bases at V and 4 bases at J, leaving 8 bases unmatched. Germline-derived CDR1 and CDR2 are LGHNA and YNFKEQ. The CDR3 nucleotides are TGTGCCAGCAGCCAAGACCCAGAACTAGCGGGAGTGTACGAGCAGTACTTC. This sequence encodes CASSQDPELAGVYEQYF.

The CDR3 nucleotides read TGTGCCAGTAGTATCCGGACTAGCGGAACCTACGAGCAGTACTTC. Translated, it gives CASSIRTSGTYEQYF. The V gene is TRBV19, the J gene TRBJ2-7; 10 bases align to TRBD2. There are 15 residues in the CDR3. CDR1 LNHDA and CDR2 SQIVND come from the germline V gene (reference sequence). V gave up 3 bases and J gave up 2 bases; unmatched junction bases: 4.

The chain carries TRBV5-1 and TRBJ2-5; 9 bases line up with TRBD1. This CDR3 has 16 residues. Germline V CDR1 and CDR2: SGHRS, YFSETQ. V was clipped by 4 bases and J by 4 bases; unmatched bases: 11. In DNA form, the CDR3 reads TGCGCCAGCAGCGACTACCGGGACAGGGTTCGAGAGACCCAGTACTTC. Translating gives CASSDYRDRVRETQYF. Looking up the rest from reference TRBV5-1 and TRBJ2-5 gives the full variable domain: KAGVTQTPRYLIKTRGQQVTLSCSPISGHRSVSWYQQTPGQGLQFLFEYFSETQRNKGNFPGRFSGRQFSNSRSEMNVSTLELGDSALYLCASSDYRDRVRETQYFGPGTRLLVL.

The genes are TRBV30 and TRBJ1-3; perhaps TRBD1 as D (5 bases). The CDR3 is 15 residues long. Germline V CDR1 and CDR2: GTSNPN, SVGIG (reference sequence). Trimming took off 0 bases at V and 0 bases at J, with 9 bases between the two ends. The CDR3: CAWSVGHSSGNTIYF. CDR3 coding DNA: TGTGCCTGGAGTGTAGGACATTCCTCTGGAAACACCATATATTTT.

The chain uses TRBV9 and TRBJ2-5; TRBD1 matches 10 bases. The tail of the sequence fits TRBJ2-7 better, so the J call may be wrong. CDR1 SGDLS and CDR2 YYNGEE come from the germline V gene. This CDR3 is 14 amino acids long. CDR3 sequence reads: CASSDGTGDYEQYF. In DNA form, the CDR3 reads TGTGCCAGCAGCGATGGGACAGGGGACTACGAGCAGTACTTC.

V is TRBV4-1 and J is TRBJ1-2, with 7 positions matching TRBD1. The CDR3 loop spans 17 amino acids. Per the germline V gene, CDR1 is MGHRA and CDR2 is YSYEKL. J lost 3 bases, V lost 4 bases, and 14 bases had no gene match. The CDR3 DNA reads TGCGCCAGCAGCCCATATGGGGACCAGACAGGGTACTATGGCTACACCTTC. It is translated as CASSPYGDQTGYYGYTF.

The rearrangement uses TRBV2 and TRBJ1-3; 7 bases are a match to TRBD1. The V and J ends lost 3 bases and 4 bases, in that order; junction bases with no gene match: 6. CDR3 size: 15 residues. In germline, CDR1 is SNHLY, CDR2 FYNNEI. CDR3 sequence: CASSDEGAYGNTIYF. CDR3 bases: TGTGCCAGCAGTGATGAGGGGGCATACGGAAACACCATATATTTT.

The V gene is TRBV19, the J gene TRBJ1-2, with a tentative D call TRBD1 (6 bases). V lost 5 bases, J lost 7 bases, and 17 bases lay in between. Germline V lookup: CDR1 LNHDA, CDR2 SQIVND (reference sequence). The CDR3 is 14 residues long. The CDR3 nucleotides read TGTGCCAGTAGTGTGGACACAGGGTCGGGTGGCTACACCTTC. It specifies CASSVDTGSGGYTF.

CDR3 bases: TGTGCCAGCGCACAGGGGATGAACACTGAAGCTTTCTTT. Residues: CASAQGMNTEAFF. The gene calls are TRBV18 and TRBJ1-1; 7 positions match TRBD1. Trimming cost V 8 bases and J 0 bases; bases outside gene matches: 3. CDR3 size: 13 residues. CDR1 is KGHSH, CDR2 LQKENI, per germline.

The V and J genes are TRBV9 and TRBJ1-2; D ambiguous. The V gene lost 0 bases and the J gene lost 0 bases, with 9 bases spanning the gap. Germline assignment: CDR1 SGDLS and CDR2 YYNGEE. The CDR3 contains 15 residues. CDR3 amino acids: CASSVATGANYGYTF. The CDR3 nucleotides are TGTGCCAGCAGCGTAGCCACGGGAGCTAACTATGGCTACACCTTC.

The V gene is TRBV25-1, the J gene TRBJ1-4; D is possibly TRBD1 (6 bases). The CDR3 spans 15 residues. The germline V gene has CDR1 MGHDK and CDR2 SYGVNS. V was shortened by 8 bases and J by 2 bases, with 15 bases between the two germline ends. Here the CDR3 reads CASGLGGATNEKLFF. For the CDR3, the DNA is TGTGCCAGCGGACTGGGGGGGGCCACTAATGAAAAACTGTTTTTT. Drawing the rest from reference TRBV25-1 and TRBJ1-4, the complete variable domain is EADIYQTPRYLVIGTGKKITLECSQTMGHDKMYWYQQDPGMELHLIHYSYGVNSTEKGDLSSESTVSRIRTEHFPLTLESARPSHTSQYLCASGLGGATNEKLFFGSGTQLSVL.

The CDR3 is CATQGALAKNIQYF. As DNA, the CDR3 is TGTGCCACCCAGGGTGCTCTAGCCAAAAACATTCAGTACTTC. J is TRBJ2-4 and V is TRBV6-5, with D possibly matching TRBD1 (5 bases). The CDR3 totals 14 residues. CDR1 and CDR2 from the germline V gene are MNHEY and SVGAGI. The V end was cut by 10 bases, the J end by 0 bases, with 13 bases between.

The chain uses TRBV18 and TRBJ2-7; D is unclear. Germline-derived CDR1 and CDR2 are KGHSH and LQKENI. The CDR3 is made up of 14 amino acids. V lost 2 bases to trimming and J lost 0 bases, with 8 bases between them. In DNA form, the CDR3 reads TGTGCCAGCTCACCAATTTTACGCTCCTACGAGCAGTACTTC. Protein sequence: CASSPILRSYEQYF. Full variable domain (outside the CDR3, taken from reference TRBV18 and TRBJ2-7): NAGVMQNPRHLVRRRGQEARLRCSPMKGHSHVYWYRQLPEEGLKFMVYLQKENIIDESGMPKERFSAEFPKEGPSILRIQQVVRGDSAAYFCASSPILRSYEQYFGPGTRLTVT.

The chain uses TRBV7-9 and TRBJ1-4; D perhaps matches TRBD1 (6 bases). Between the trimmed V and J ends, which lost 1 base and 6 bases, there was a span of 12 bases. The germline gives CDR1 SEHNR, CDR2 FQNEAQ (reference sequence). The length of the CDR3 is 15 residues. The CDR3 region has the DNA TGTGCCAGCAGCTTAGGGGCAGGGACACATGAAAAACTGTTTTTT. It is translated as CASSLGAGTHEKLFF.

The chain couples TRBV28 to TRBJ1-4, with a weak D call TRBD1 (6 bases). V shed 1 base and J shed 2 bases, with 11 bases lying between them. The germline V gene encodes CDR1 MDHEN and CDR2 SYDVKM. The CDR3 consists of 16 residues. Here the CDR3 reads CASSLLVDRTNEKLFF. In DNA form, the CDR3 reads TGTGCCAGCAGTTTATTGGTAGACAGGACTAATGAAAAACTGTTTTTT.

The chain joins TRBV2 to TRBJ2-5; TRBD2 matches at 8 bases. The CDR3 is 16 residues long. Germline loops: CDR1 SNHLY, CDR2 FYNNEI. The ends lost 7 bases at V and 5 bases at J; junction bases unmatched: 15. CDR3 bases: TGTGCCAGCAATGGGCAGCGGGAGCCGCTGAGGGAGACCCAGTACTTC. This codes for CASNGQREPLRETQYF. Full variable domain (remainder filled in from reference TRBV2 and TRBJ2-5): EPEVTQTPSHQVTQMGQEVILRCVPISNHLYFYWYRQILGQKVEFLVSFYNNEISEKSEIFDDQFSVERPDGSNFTLKIRSTKLEDSAMYFCASNGQREPLRETQYFGPGTRLLVL.

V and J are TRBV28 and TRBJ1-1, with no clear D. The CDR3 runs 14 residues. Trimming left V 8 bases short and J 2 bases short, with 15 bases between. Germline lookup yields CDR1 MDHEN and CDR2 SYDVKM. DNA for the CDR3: TGTGCCAGCTGGCCGAGACGGAGAAACACTGAAGCTTTCTTT. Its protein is CASWPRRRNTEAFF.

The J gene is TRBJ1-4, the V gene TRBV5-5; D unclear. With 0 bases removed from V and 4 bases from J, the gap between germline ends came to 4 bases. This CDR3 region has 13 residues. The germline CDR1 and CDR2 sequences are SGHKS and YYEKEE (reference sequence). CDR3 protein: CASSLGLNEKLFF. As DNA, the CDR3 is TGTGCCAGCAGCTTGGGCCTTAATGAAAAACTGTTTTTT.